The 13 T cell receptor beta chains in this list originate from one sample, sequenced in a study of blood T cell repertoires in COVID-19. Assay: immunoSEQ multiplex PCR; the TCRdb copy retains only in-frame clones and omits some. The sample has roughly 200,000 clones; roughly 84% are singletons. The sequenced sample consisted of peripheral blood. The receptor set was obtained from a man aged 35-49 years with acute or convalescent COVID-19.

The chain combines TRBV10-3 with TRBJ2-2, with D perhaps TRBD1 (6 bases). Germline CDR1 reads ENHRY; CDR2 reads SYGVKD. The CDR3 loop spans 16 amino acids. V was clipped by 6 bases and J by 7 bases, with 21 bases between them. CDR3 residues: CAISGGVARRGGELFF. The CDR3 DNA reads as TGTGCCATCAGCGGTGGGGTAGCCCGCAGGGGCGGGGAGCTGTTTTTT.

The chain uses TRBV19 and TRBJ1-5; D is ambiguous. Trimming pared 6 bases from V and 2 bases from J, leaving 8 bases between. There are 13 residues in the CDR3. The germline gives CDR1 LNHDA, CDR2 SQIVND (reference sequence). CDR3: CASSLVGNQPQHF. The CDR3, as DNA: TGTGCCAGTAGCCTCGTTGGCAATCAGCCCCAGCATTTT.

J is TRBJ2-2 and V is TRBV4-2, with TRBD1 identical over 7 bases. The CDR3 is 20 residues long. Trimming at V came to 0 bases and at J to 15 bases, leaving 28 bases not matched to a gene. CDR1 LGHNA and CDR2 YNFKEQ come from the germline V gene. CDR3: CASSQEGPYFRDSYTLGMFF. The CDR3, as DNA: TGTGCCAGCAGCCAAGAAGGCCCCTATTTCCGGGACAGCTACACCCTGGGGATGTTTTTT.

The chain carries TRBV28 and TRBJ1-2, with 9 nucleotides matching TRBD1. Germline V CDR1 and CDR2: MDHEN, SYDVKM. The ends lost 4 bases at V and 10 bases at J; junction bases unmatched: 4. The CDR3 spans 12 residues. The CDR3 spells CASSSGQGHYTF. The DNA for the CDR3 is TGTGCCAGCAGTTCAGGACAGGGGCACTACACCTTC.

The chain's CDR3 is CASSRVPGQGQDSYEQYF. In DNA, the CDR3 is TGTGCCAGCAGCCGTGTCCCGGGACAGGGCCAAGACTCCTACGAGCAGTACTTC. The chain carries TRBV7-6 and TRBJ2-7, with 9 nucleotides matching TRBD1. Trimming took 5 bases from V and 0 from J; bases not matched to a gene: 14. The CDR3 runs 18 residues. Germline V gene sequence: CDR1 SGHVS, CDR2 FNYEAQ.

This clone was detected once. The V gene is TRBV4-2, the J gene TRBJ1-2, with a tentative D call TRBD1 (6 bases). V was pared by 1 base and J by 3 bases, with 12 bases between. This CDR3 has 15 residues. CDR1 LGHNA and CDR2 YNFKEQ come from the germline V gene. The CDR3 DNA reads as TGTGCCAGCAGCCAAGTCCCAGGGGCTGACTATGGCTACACCTTC. It is translated as CASSQVPGADYGYTF.

V and J are TRBV5-1 and TRBJ2-7; TRBD1 matches 7 bases. Germline CDR1 and CDR2: SGHRS and YFSETQ. V shed 2 bases, J shed 2 bases, and the junction held 4 bases outside the gene matches. The CDR3 spans 14 residues. The CDR3 DNA follows: TGCGCCAGCAGCTTTGGAGACAGGGCCTACGAGCAGTACTTC. The encoded protein is CASSFGDRAYEQYF.

This chain connects TRBV2 to TRBJ2-1; 13 bases are shared with TRBD2. This CDR3 spans 19 amino acids. Trimming cost V 6 bases and J 8 bases; bases outside gene matches: 19. The germline V gene encodes CDR1 SNHLY and CDR2 FYNNEI. DNA of the CDR3: TGTGCCAGCAGGGAGAGGAGGGGACTAGCGGGACGGGGACGGGATGAGCAGTTCTTC. Its protein product is CASRERRGLAGRGRDEQFF. The full variable domain, rest sourced from reference TRBV2 and TRBJ2-1, is EPEVTQTPSHQVTQMGQEVILRCVPISNHLYFYWYRQILGQKVEFLVSFYNNEISEKSEIFDDQFSVERPDGSNFTLKIRSTKLEDSAMYFCASRERRGLAGRGRDEQFFGPGTRLTVL.

This chain connects TRBV29-1 to TRBJ2-1, with 10 positions matching TRBD1. Per germline, CDR1 SQVTM and CDR2 ANQGSEA. The CDR3 runs to 13 residues. The V gene end was trimmed by 3 bases and the J gene end by 7 bases; junction bases not matched to a gene: 3. In DNA, the CDR3 is TGCAGCGTTGAGCAGGACAGGGGGAATGAGCAGTTCTTC. Translation gives CSVEQDRGNEQFF.

This clone showed up just a few times. This chain connects TRBV7-9 to TRBJ1-1; D gene uncertain. The CDR3 consists of 14 residues. Trimming removed 0 bases at V and 4 bases at J, with 9 bases between. Germline lookup yields CDR1 SEHNR and CDR2 FQNEAQ (reference sequence). CDR3 in DNA: TGTGCCAGCAGCTTAGCGAGGGAGGGCACTGAAGCTTTCTTT. This codes for CASSLAREGTEAFF.

This sequence joins TRBV24-1 and TRBJ1-1; 8 nucleotides line up with TRBD1. Germline-derived CDR1 and CDR2 are KGHDR and SFDVKD. The junction had 12 bases not matched to a gene; V was cut back by 1 base and J by 3 bases. The CDR3 is made up of 18 amino acids. CDR3 sequence (DNA): TGTGCCACCAGTGATTTTTCCCCAGGGGGCGCTTGGGACACTGAAGCTTTCTTT. Translating gives CATSDFSPGGAWDTEAFF.

The chain carries TRBV5-1 and TRBJ2-2; TRBD2 matches 8 bases. The CDR3 totals 15 residues. The V gene's germline CDR1 is SGHRS and CDR2 YFSETQ. Losses at the gene ends were 4 bases for V and 5 bases for J; bases not matched to a gene: 7. CDR3 region: CASSPRSGSTGELFF. CDR3 in DNA: TGCGCCAGCAGCCCCAGGAGCGGGAGTACCGGGGAGCTGTTTTTT.

The chain combines TRBV7-9 with TRBJ1-1, with TRBD1 identical over 7 bases. Per the germline V gene, CDR1 is SEHNR and CDR2 is FQNEAQ (reference sequence). V trimming: 5 bases; J trimming: 5 bases; junction bases outside the gene matches: 11. CDR3 length: 15 amino acids. CDR3 region: CASSPLTGFLTEAFF. DNA of the CDR3: TGTGCCAGCAGCCCACTGACAGGGTTTCTTACTGAAGCTTTCTTT.